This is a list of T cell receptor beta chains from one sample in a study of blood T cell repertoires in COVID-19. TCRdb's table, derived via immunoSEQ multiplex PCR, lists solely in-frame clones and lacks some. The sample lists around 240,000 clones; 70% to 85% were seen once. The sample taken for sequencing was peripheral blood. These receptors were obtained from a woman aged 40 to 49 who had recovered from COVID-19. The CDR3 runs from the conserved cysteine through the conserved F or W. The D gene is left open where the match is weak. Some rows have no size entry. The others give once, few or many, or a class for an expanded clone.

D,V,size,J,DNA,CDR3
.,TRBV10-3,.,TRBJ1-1,TGTGCCATCAGTGACGGTCGGAGCACTGAAGCTTTCTTT,CAISDGRSTEAFF
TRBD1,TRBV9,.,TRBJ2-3,TGTGCCAGCAGCCCCCTGGGACAGGAGACAGATACGCAGTATTTT,CASSPLGQETDTQYF
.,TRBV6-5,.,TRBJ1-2,TGTGCCAGCAACCCATCCGGGGGAGGCTATGGCTACACCTTC,CASNPSGGGYGYTF
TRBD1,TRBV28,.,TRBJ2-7,TGTGCCAGCAGGCCTCCGGGACAGGGCGCCTACGAGCAGTACTTC,CASRPPGQGAYEQYF
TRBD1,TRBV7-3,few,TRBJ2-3,TGTGCCAGCAGCTCACAGGGGGATGTGGTAGATACGCAGTATTTT,CASSSQGDVVDTQYF
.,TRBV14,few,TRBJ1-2,TGTGCCAGCAGCCAGAGTCTTAACTATGGCTACACCTTC,CASSQSLNYGYTF
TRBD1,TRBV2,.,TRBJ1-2,TGTGCCAGCAGTGACCCGGGACAGGGGTTGCAAGGCTACACCTTC,CASSDPGQGLQGYTF
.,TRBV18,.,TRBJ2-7,TGTGCCAGCTCACCATCTGTTGACGCGGGGGCCGAGCAGTACTTC,CASSPSVDAGAEQYF
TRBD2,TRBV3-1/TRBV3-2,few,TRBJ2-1,TGTGCCAGCAGCCCACGACTAGCGGGGGGGCGATTTAATGAGCAGTTCTTC,CASSPRLAGGRFNEQFF
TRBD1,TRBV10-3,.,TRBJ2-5,TGTGCCATCAGAGGGACAGGGGGCACAGAGACCCAGTACTTC,CAIRGTGGTETQYF
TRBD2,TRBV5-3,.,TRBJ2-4,TGTGCCAGAAGCTCGAGGACTAGCGGGGACATTCAGTACTTC,CARSSRTSGDIQYF